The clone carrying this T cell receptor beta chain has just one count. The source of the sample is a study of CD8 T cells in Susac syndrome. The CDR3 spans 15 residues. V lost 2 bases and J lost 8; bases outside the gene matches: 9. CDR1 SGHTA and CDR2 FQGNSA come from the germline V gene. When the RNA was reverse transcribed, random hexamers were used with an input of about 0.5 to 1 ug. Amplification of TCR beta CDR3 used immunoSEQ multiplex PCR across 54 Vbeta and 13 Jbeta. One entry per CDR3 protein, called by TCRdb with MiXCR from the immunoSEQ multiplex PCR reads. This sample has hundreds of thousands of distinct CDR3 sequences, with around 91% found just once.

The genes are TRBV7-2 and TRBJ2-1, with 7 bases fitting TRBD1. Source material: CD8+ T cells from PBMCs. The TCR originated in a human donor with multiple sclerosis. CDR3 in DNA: TGTGCCAGCAGCTTAATTTTCACAGGGGTGGATGAGCAGTTCTTC. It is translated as CASSLIFTGVDEQFF.